This TCR beta chain was documented in a study of blood T cell repertoires in COVID-19 (TCRdb year 2020). Study-level background: Collaborator samples came from the United States, Italy and Spain and covered acute and convalescent phases of COVID-19. The prospective study material was composed of cDNA or gDNA derived from T cells, B-cell-depleted T cells, or PBMCs. The dataset comprised deeply sampled blood TCRbeta repertoires from subjects exposed to, actively infected with, or recovered from COVID-19. The repertoires were released in a freely available public database meant as a resource for research on the immune response to SARS-CoV-2. The samples were drawn from two sources: the first 160 participants of the ongoing ImmuneRACE study, and approximately 1,300 subjects contributed by 6 global collaborators. The sample metadata nearly always contained a de-identified subject ID, COVID-19 status, age in years and sex. HLA class I and class II types, where available, came from metadata supplied by the sample provider rather than from assay-based typing.

The germline V gene provides CDR1 MNHEY and CDR2 SVGAGI. The CDR3, cysteine through phenylalanine, is 14 amino acids long. Only the CDR3 region is kept as DNA, spanning 42 bases read in frame from base 1. The V end loses 4 bases and the J end loses 2 bases, and a stretch of 11 bases separates them. TCRbeta CDR3 regions were amplified from genomic DNA using the immunoSEQ Assay, a bias-controlled multiplex PCR. In the original analysis: The number of nucleated cells in each sample was estimated by amplification of reference gene primers within the assay. Sequence reads were collapsed and filtered to measure the absolute abundance of every unique TCRbeta CDR3 rearrangement. Productive Simpson clonality was computed per sample as the square root of Simpson's diversity index over productive rearrangements. TCRdb provides this immuneACCESS table in a form limited to in-frame rearrangements. Some clones are lacking; in checked studies, under half of them reflect an unresolved V gene, and why the rest are absent is not known. V, J and clone size derive from that table, while D and trimming were established from the DNA sequence. In this sample the table shows over 200,000 clones, about 88% of which occur a single time. About 4% of the sample goes to the ten largest clones.

Findings and caveats that apply to the study as a whole: Clinical and demographic metadata were provided uncurated, with the amount varying by source and participant.

This clone has just one count. The antigen it recognizes is unknown. It has no much larger one-base neighbor in the sample; base qualities were not kept. Another Seattle source contributed samples from volunteer blood donors who had recovered from COVID-19. Whole blood was collected in K2EDTA tubes by collaborating institutions according to the institutions' own protocols. For TCRbeta analysis, collaborators shipped samples in one of three forms: frozen whole blood, isolated PBMCs, or DNA extracted from either of those sample types. Input material: peripheral blood. This clonotype was obtained from a man aged 60-69 years who had recovered from COVID-19. The V and J segments used are TRBV6-5 and TRBJ1-2; the best D guess is TRBD1, with 5 bases matching. The CDR3 has the sequence CASSSRGANYGYTF. The DNA sequence reads TGTGCCAGCAGTTCAAGGGGCGCAAACTATGGCTACACCTTC.